This TCR beta chain derives from a study of blood T cell repertoires in COVID-19. Across the whole study: Sites across the United States, Italy and Spain contributed samples from acute and convalescent COVID-19. Sources were T cells, B-cell-depleted T cells, or PBMCs; the material itself was cDNA or gDNA.

The protocol was immunoSEQ multiplex PCR, while the TCRdb copy is restricted to in-frame clones and leaves out a portion. There are around 170,000 clones in the sample; around four fifths occur only once, and 14% lies in the top ten. Between the trimmed V and J ends, which lost 0 bases and 4 bases, there was a span of 10 bases. CDR1 and CDR2 (germline): MNHEY, SVGAGI. The CDR3 spans 15 residues. This clone was recorded a few times. The V call is TRBV6-5, the J call TRBJ1-3; D ambiguous. The source is a man in his thirties or forties with active or convalescent COVID-19. Sequencing used peripheral blood. As DNA, the CDR3 is TGTGCCAGCAGTTACTCGCCCTCGGGGGGAAACACCATATATTTT. Translating it yields CASSYSPSGGNTIYF.